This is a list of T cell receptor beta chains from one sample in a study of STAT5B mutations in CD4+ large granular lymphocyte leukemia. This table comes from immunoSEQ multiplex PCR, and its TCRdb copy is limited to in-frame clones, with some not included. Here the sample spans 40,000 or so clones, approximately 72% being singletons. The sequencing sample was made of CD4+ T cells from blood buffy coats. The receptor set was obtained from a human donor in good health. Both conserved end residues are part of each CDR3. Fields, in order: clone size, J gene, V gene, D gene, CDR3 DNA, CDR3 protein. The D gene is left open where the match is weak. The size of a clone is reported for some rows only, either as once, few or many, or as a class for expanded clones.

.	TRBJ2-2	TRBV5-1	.	TGCGCCAGCACTACGACTGAGACCGGGGAGCTGTTTTTT	CASTTTETGELFF
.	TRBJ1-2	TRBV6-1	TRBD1	TGTGCCAGCAGGGGGGACAGGCCGGATGGCTATGGCTACACCTTC	CASRGDRPDGYGYTF
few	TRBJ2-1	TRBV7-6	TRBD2	TGTGCCAGCAGCTTTCGGACTAGCGGACACAATGAGCAGTTCTTC	CASSFRTSGHNEQFF
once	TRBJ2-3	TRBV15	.	TGTGCCACCAGCAGAGCCCGGGACGCGGCGCAGTATTTT	CATSRARDAAQYF
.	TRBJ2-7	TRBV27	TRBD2	TGTGCCAGCAGGCGGATCGGGGGGACCTACGAGCAGTACTTC	CASRRIGGTYEQYF
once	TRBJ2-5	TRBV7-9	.	TGTGCCAGCAGCTTAATGGCGGGTCTAGAGACCCAGTACTTC	CASSLMAGLETQYF
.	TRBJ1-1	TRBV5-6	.	TGTGCCAGCAGCTTGCAGACTGAAGCTTTCTTT	CASSLQTEAFF
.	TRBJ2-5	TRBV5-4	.	TGTGCCAGCAGCTTGGGTAGGCAGGAGACCCAGTACTTC	CASSLGRQETQYF
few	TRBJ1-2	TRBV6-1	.	TGTGCCAGCAGTGAAGTGGGCGGGGAGGGCTACACCTTC	CASSEVGGEGYTF
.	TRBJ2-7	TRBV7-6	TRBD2	TGTGCCAGCAGCTCATCAAGGACTAGCGGTACCTACGAGCAGTACTTC	CASSSSRTSGTYEQYF
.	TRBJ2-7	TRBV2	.	TGTGCCAGCAGTGAAAACCCGATTTCCCGGGAGACGTACTTC	CASSENPISRETYF
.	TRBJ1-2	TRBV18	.	TGTGCCAGCTCACCAGACACTGACTATGGCTACACCTTC	CASSPDTDYGYTF
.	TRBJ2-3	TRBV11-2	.	TGTGCCAGCACCACGTCGGGGGAACGCACAGATACGCAGTATTTT	CASTTSGERTDTQYF
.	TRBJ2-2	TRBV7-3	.	TGTGCCAGCAGCTTACGAACTCCCGGGGAGCTGTTTTTT	CASSLRTPGELFF
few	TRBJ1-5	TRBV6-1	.	TGTGCCAGCAGTGAAGCGTTGATCGGGACACTGAGCAATCAGCCCCAGCATTTT	CASSEALIGTLSNQPQHF
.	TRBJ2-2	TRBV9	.	TGTGCCAGCAGCGTAGGAAGCCTGAACACCGGGGAGCTGTTTTTT	CASSVGSLNTGELFF
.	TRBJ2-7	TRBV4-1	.	TGCGCCAGCAGCCAAGGGTCCACGGTAGCCTACGAGCAGTACTTC	CASSQGSTVAYEQYF
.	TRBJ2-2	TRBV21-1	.	TGTGCCAGCAGCACCTTTACCGGGGAGCTGTTTTTT	CASSTFTGELFF
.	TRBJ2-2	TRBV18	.	TGTGCCAGCTCACCACCTGGGACGGGGAACACCGGGGAGCTGTTTTTT	CASSPPGTGNTGELFF
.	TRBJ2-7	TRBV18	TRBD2	TGTGCCAGCTCACCCACGACGGGAGGCTACGAGCAGTACTTC	CASSPTTGGYEQYF
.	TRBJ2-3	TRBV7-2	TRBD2	TGTGCCAGCAGTCAGCTAGCGGGCAGCACAGATACGCAGTATTTT	CASSQLAGSTDTQYF
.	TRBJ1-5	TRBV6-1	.	TGTGCCAGCAGTGCCGCCGAGGATCCTAGCAATCAGCCCCAGCATTTT	CASSAAEDPSNQPQHF
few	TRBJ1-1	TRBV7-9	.	TGTGCCAGCAGCTTAGCTGGGAGGAGCACTGAAGCTTTCTTT	CASSLAGRSTEAFF
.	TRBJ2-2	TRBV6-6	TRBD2	TGTGCCAGCCGGAGGGAGGGCACCGGGGAGCTGTTTTTT	CASRREGTGELFF
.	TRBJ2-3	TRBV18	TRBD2	TGTGCCAGCTCACCGCCTGTAGCGGGAGGTGCAGATACGCAGTATTTT	CASSPPVAGGADTQYF
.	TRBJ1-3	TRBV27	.	TGTGCCAGCAGTTTTTCGGGGGCGGACACCATATATTTT	CASSFSGADTIYF
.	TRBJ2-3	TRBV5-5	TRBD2	TGTGCCAGCAGGAACCTAGCGGGAGGGGGGATAGATACGCAGTATTTT	CASRNLAGGGIDTQYF
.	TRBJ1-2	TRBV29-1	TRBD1	TGCAGCGTTCGCCGACAGGGGGCTGGGGGCTACACCTTC	CSVRRQGAGGYTF
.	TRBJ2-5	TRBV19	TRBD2	TGTGCCAGTAGTCCGCTAGCGGGAGAAGAGACCCAGTACTTC	CASSPLAGEETQYF
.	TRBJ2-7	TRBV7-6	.	TGTGCCAGCAGCTTAGCGCAGGGGTCGGCCTACGAGCAGTACTTC	CASSLAQGSAYEQYF
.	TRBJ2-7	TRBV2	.	TGTGCCAGCAGTGTCTACGAGCAGTACTTC	CASSVYEQYF
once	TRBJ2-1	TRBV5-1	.	TGCGCCAGCAGCTTGGTTGGAGGGCCGGTGGACAATGAGCAGTTCTTC	CASSLVGGPVDNEQFF
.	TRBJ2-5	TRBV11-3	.	TGTGCCAGCAGCTTAGGGGACTCCATGGGGACCCAGTACTTC	CASSLGDSMGTQYF
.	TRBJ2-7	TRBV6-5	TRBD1	TGTGCCAGCGCCTCAGACAGGGCCGCTTACGAGCAGTACTTC	CASASDRAAYEQYF
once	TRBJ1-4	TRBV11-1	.	TGTGCCAGCAGCAAACAGGGTGCAACTAATGAAAAACTGTTTTTT	CASSKQGATNEKLFF
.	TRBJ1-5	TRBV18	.	TGTGCCAGCTCACCAAGGGACAACAATCAGCCCCAGCATTTT	CASSPRDNNQPQHF
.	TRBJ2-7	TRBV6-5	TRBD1	TGTGCCAGCAGTTACCCGACAGGGGGCATCTACGAGCAGTACTTC	CASSYPTGGIYEQYF
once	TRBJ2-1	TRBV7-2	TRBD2	TGTGCCAGCAGCTACAGCGGGACCCGCCAGTTCTTC	CASSYSGTRQFF
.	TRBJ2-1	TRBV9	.	TGTGCCAGCAGCGTAGGGGGTTTGGGGAATGAGCAGTTCTTC	CASSVGGLGNEQFF
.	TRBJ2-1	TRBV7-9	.	TGTGCCAGCAGCTTAAGGGGAACTGAATACAATGAGCAGTTCTTC	CASSLRGTEYNEQFF
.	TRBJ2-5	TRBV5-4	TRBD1	TGTGCCAGCAGCCTCAACAGGGGACGCCAAGAGACCCAGTACTTC	CASSLNRGRQETQYF
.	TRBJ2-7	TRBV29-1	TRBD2	TGCAGCGTTCTTAAACTAGCGGGAGTTCGATACGAGCAGTACTTC	CSVLKLAGVRYEQYF
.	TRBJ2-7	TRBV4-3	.	TGCGCCAGCAGCCAAGACAGGGACGAGCAGTACTTC	CASSQDRDEQYF
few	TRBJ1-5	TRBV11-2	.	TGTGCCAGCAGCATTGGACAGTACGATCAGCCCCAGCATTTT	CASSIGQYDQPQHF
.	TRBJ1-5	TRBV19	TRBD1	TGTGCCAGTAGTTTTCTCGTGACAGGGGATAGCAATCAGCCCCAGCATTTT	CASSFLVTGDSNQPQHF
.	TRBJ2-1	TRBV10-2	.	TGCGCCAGCAGTGACCAGGGCATAGATGAGCAGTTCTTC	CASSDQGIDEQFF
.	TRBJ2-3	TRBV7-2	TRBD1	TGTGCCAGCAGCCTAGCCAGGGACAGGGGTCCTCGCGGTTCGTATTTT	CASSLARDRGPRGSYF
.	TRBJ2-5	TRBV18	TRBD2	TGTGCCAGCTCACCCACCGGGACTACCAAAGAGACCCAGTACTTC	CASSPTGTTKETQYF
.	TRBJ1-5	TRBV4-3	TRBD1	TGCGCCAGCAGCCAACAACAGGGGCAGCCCCAGCATTTT	CASSQQQGQPQHF
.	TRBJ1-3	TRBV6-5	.	TGTGCCAGCAGTTATTCCCCGCCAGGGGCTGGAAACACCATATATTTT	CASSYSPPGAGNTIYF
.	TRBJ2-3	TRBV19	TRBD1	TGTGCCACCCGGACAGGCCCATCCACAGATACGCAGTATTTT	CATRTGPSTDTQYF
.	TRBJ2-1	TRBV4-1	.	TGCGCCAGCAGCCCCGGGACTGGAGTCTACAATGAGCAGTTCTTC	CASSPGTGVYNEQFF
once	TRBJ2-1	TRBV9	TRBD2	TGTGCCAGCAGCAAGGATAGCGGGAACAATGAGCAGTTCTTC	CASSKDSGNNEQFF
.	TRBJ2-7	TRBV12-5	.	TGTGCTAGTGGTTTGTCAGGGACGGCCGAGCAGTACTTC	CASGLSGTAEQYF
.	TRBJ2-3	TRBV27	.	TGTGCCAGCAGTTCGACCCCTAGAGGGAGCACAGATACGCAGTATTTT	CASSSTPRGSTDTQYF